The rows below give T cell receptor beta chains drawn from one sample of a study of vaccination and CD4 T cells after COVID-19. For these TCRs, the target antigens are not known. TCRdb re-analysed the PCR reads in MiXCR, keeping a single row per CDR3 protein. The sample shows 20,000 to 25,000 distinct CDR3 sequences, roughly 50% of them seen only once. Sequenced here: CD4+ T cells from blood, cultured in vitro, sampled about 7 months after SARS-CoV-2 vaccination. Receptors were obtained from a human donor who had recovered from COVID-19. Each CDR3 is given with its conserved first and last residue. A D gene is named only where the DNA matches it firmly. The size of a clone is reported for some rows only, either as once, few or many, or as a class for expanded clones.

>TRBV7-4|TRBJ2-7|.|.
TGTGCCAGCAGCTTATTCTTCAGGGGTCGAGGGGCCTACGAGCAGTACTTC
CASSLFFRGRGAYEQYF
>TRBV7-2|TRBJ2-7|few|TRBD2
TGTGCCAGCAGTGGGAGGGCCTACGAGCAGTACTTC
CASSGRAYEQYF
>TRBV12-3/TRBV12-4|TRBJ1-1|.|.
TGTGCCAGCAGTTTCTCTACAGACACTGAAGCTTTCTTT
CASSFSTDTEAFF
>TRBV7-8|TRBJ2-7|.|.
TGTGCCAGCAGCCTACGGAGGTACGAGCAGTACTTC
CASSLRRYEQYF
>TRBV7-2|TRBJ1-6|few|.
TGTGCCAGCAGCTTAGATGGGGCAAATTCACCCCTCCACTTT
CASSLDGANSPLHF
>TRBV6-1|TRBJ2-7|.|TRBD1
TGTGCCAGCAGCCCAGGACAGGGTCGCCTGTACTTC
CASSPGQGRLYF
>TRBV24-1|TRBJ2-3|.|TRBD2
TGTGCCACCGGTAAGACTAGCGGCCCTCATACGCAGTATTTT
CATGKTSGPHTQYF
>TRBV7-3|TRBJ1-2|.|.
TGTGCCAGCAGCTTAAGGGCGACAGGAGACTATGGCTACACCTTC
CASSLRATGDYGYTF
>TRBV20-1|TRBJ2-7|.|.
TGCAGTGCTAGCAGCCCCTCCTACGAGCAGTACTTC
CSASSPSYEQYF
>TRBV7-8|TRBJ2-1|.|TRBD2
TGTGCCAGCAGCACGGGAGGAGCTTCTTATAGCTCCTACAATGAGCAGTTCTTC
CASSTGGASYSSYNEQFF
>TRBV20-1|TRBJ2-3|.|.
TGCAGTGCTATGAAGGGTGCGGGAAGCACAGATACGCAGTATTTT
CSAMKGAGSTDTQYF
>TRBV21-1|TRBJ2-7|.|.
TGTGCCAGCAGACGAACTAGCACTTCCTACGAGCAGTACTTC
CASRRTSTSYEQYF
>TRBV20-1|TRBJ2-4|.|.
TGCAGTGCGGCCAGAAGGGCCCAAGAGGGCATTCAGTACTTC
CSAARRAQEGIQYF
>TRBV29-1|TRBJ2-5|.|TRBD2
TGCAGCGTTGGAAGACTAGCGGGGGGACCTCCGGAGACCCAGTACTTC
CSVGRLAGGPPETQYF
>TRBV5-4|TRBJ1-2|.|TRBD1
TGTGCCAGCAGCCCCCTGGACAGGGGAGACGGCTACACCTTC
CASSPLDRGDGYTF
>TRBV7-8|TRBJ1-2|.|.
TGTGCCAGCAGCTTAGCACGCGGGTACACTGAAGCTAACTATGGCTACACCTTC
CASSLARGYTEANYGYTF
>TRBV7-8|TRBJ2-7|.|.
TGTGCCAGCAGCTTAGGTCTGGGGTCCTACGAGCAGTACTTC
CASSLGLGSYEQYF
>TRBV6-1|TRBJ2-5|few|TRBD2
TGTGCCAGCAGTGAACCGGGGGGGGAGCGAGGAGAGACCCAGTACTTC
CASSEPGGERGETQYF
>TRBV20-1|TRBJ2-1|few|TRBD2
TGCAGTGCTAGAGGGGTAGCGGGGGGCCAAGATAATGAGCAGTTCTTC
CSARGVAGGQDNEQFF
>TRBV7-9|TRBJ2-7|.|.
TGTGCCAGCAGCAGCCAGGGGGGCCACTACGAGCAGTACTTC
CASSSQGGHYEQYF
>TRBV15|TRBJ2-7|few|TRBD1
TGTGCCACCAGCAGAGATGACAGGGGGGACGAGCAGTACTTC
CATSRDDRGDEQYF
>TRBV15|TRBJ1-2|few|.
TGTGCCACCAGCAGCGCAACCGGGCGAGCTAACTATGGCTACACCTTC
CATSSATGRANYGYTF
>TRBV2|TRBJ1-5|.|.
TGTGCCAGCAGCCAAGACGGACCTCAGCCCCAGCATTTT
CASSQDGPQPQHF
>TRBV19|TRBJ1-6|.|.
TGTGCCAGTAGTATAGTGGGCAGCTATTCACCCCTCCACTTT
CASSIVGSYSPLHF
>TRBV20-1|TRBJ1-1|few|.
TGCAGTGCTGTAAGGCCGGGAGTAAGGAACACTGAAGCTTTCTTT
CSAVRPGVRNTEAFF
>TRBV19|TRBJ2-1|.|TRBD2
TGTGCCAGTAGAGATCTAGCGGGAGACAGTGAGCAGTTCTTC
CASRDLAGDSEQFF
>TRBV20-1|TRBJ1-2|.|.
TGCAGTGCTGGCCAGGGTGCCTATGGCTACACCTTC
CSAGQGAYGYTF
>TRBV25-1|TRBJ2-7|.|.
TGTGCCAGCAGTGAACCTGGCGCTAACTCCTACGAGCAGTACTTC
CASSEPGANSYEQYF
>TRBV27|TRBJ2-5|few|.
TGTGCCAGCAGTTTAGCGGGACCGGGGGAGACCCAGTACTTC
CASSLAGPGETQYF
>TRBV6-1|TRBJ2-1|.|TRBD2
TGTGCCGGATCACTAGCGGGGAAAGATTACAATGAGCAGTTCTTC
CAGSLAGKDYNEQFF
>TRBV2|TRBJ1-6|.|.
TGTGCCAGCAGTGAAGCGGTGTCACCCCTCCACTTT
CASSEAVSPLHF
>TRBV20-1|TRBJ1-2|few|.
TGCAGTGCTAGAGAGCCTCGGGGCGACTTAGGCTACACCTTC
CSAREPRGDLGYTF
>TRBV20-1|TRBJ2-7|.|.
TGCAGTGCTAGTACCTATTCTCCCGAGCAGTACTTC
CSASTYSPEQYF
>TRBV7-2|TRBJ1-1|few|.
TGTGCCAGCAGCTTTACATCTGGGCTCACTGAAGCTTTCTTT
CASSFTSGLTEAFF
>TRBV20-1|TRBJ1-3|.|.
TGCAGTGCTAGAAGCCCTCTTAAGGACACCATATATTTT
CSARSPLKDTIYF
>TRBV15|TRBJ1-2|.|.
TGTGCCACCAGCATGGGTTCTAACTATGGCTACACCTTC
CATSMGSNYGYTF
>TRBV7-3|TRBJ2-1|once|.
TGTGCCAGCAGCCCCCAGGGGGGTCACAACAATGAGCAGTTCTTC
CASSPQGGHNNEQFF
>TRBV30|TRBJ2-7|.|.
TGTGCCTGGAGTGTACTCCCCAGGGTCAGGGGATACGAGCAGTACTTC
CAWSVLPRVRGYEQYF
>TRBV15|TRBJ2-3|.|TRBD2
TGTGCCACCAGCAGTCGCCGGGACTACACAGATACGCAGTATTTT
CATSSRRDYTDTQYF
>TRBV10-3|TRBJ1-2|.|.
TGTGCCATCAGGACCGGACAGAACTATGGCTACACCTTC
CAIRTGQNYGYTF
>TRBV4-1|TRBJ2-1|.|.
TGCGCCAGCAGCCACGTGTTTAGGGCTAAAGGGGCGGATGAGCAGTTCTTC
CASSHVFRAKGADEQFF
>TRBV10-3|TRBJ2-7|few|TRBD2
TGTGCCATCAGTGAAGGTGTAGCGGGATACGAGCAGTACTTC
CAISEGVAGYEQYF
>TRBV6-1|TRBJ2-1|.|TRBD1
TGTGCCAGCAGTCGCCGACAGGGGACCTACAATGAGCAGTTCTTC
CASSRRQGTYNEQFF
>TRBV11-2|TRBJ2-7|.|.
TGTGCCAGCAGTCGGGCGGACTCCTACGAGCAGTACTTC
CASSRADSYEQYF
>TRBV4-3|TRBJ1-2|.|.
TGCGCCAGCAGCCAAAGTAGGACGGTCTATGGCTACACCTTC
CASSQSRTVYGYTF
>TRBV6-4|TRBJ2-3|.|.
TGTGCCAGCAGTGTGGACTCTACAGATACGCAGTATTTT
CASSVDSTDTQYF
>TRBV19|TRBJ2-3|.|.
TGTGCCAGTAGTACTAGCACAGATACGCAGTATTTT
CASSTSTDTQYF
>TRBV7-3|TRBJ2-7|few|TRBD1
TGTGCCAGCAGCTTAATGGGACAGGGAGGGGTGCAGTACTTC
CASSLMGQGGVQYF
>TRBV7-3|TRBJ2-5|.|.
TGTGCCAGCAGCCGAGGCGGACCACGGGAGACCCAGTACTTC
CASSRGGPRETQYF
>TRBV6-1|TRBJ1-5|few|TRBD1
TGTGCCAGCAGTAACCGACAGGGTTATAGCAATCAGCCCCAGCATTTT
CASSNRQGYSNQPQHF
>TRBV28|TRBJ1-1|.|.
TGTGCCAGCAGTCCCCTCGGCTCCCAGGCTTTCTTT
CASSPLGSQAFF
>TRBV11-2|TRBJ1-2|.|.
TGTGCCAGCAGCTTCGACAACTATGGCTACACCTTC
CASSFDNYGYTF
>TRBV2|TRBJ1-1|once|.
TGTGCCAGCACTTTTGCGGGGACTGAAGCTTTCTTT
CASTFAGTEAFF
>TRBV7-9|TRBJ1-1|.|.
TGTGCCTATAAGGGGCGGGAGGACACTGAAGCTTTCTTT
CAYKGREDTEAFF
>TRBV27|TRBJ1-2|few|.
TGTGCCAGCAGTTTAAATGGGGGGCCTGGCTACACCTTC
CASSLNGGPGYTF
>TRBV20-1|TRBJ1-2|.|TRBD1
TGCAGTGCTAGCCCCGGACAGGGTGGCGGCTACACCTTC
CSASPGQGGGYTF
>TRBV5-1|TRBJ2-7|.|.
TGCGCCAGCAGCTTGGCCGGGGCGAGCTCCTACGAGCAGTACTTC
CASSLAGASSYEQYF
>TRBV6-4|TRBJ1-2|.|.
TGTGCCAGCCACCGGGACACCGCAGCCCGTAACTATGGCTACACCTTC
CASHRDTAARNYGYTF
>TRBV20-1|TRBJ1-2|few|.
TGCAGTGCTACCGGGCGGTATGGCTACACCTTC
CSATGRYGYTF
>TRBV5-8|TRBJ1-2|.|.
TGTGCCAGCACCTCCATGGCTAACTATGGCTACACCTTC
CASTSMANYGYTF